This passage covers 27 T cell receptor beta chains from one sample sequenced in a study of T cells in Graves' hyperthyroidism and ophthalmopathy. RNA transcripts provided the source from which TCR beta CDR3 regions were amplified. First-round RT-PCR targeting the TCR CDR3 was performed with the HTBI primer set. TCRdb passed the multiplex PCR reads through MiXCR, listing each CDR3 protein once. This sample carries approximately 600,000 distinct CDR3 sequences, roughly 15% of them seen once, and the ten largest clones take over 3.5%. Sequencing was performed on blood. The receptors here all came from a woman aged 25 to 39 with Graves' hyperthyroidism.

Written as DNA, the CDR3 is TGCGCCAGCAGCTTGGACCCGGGAAACATTCAGTACTTC. Its protein product is CASSLDPGNIQYF. The chain is built from TRBV5-1 and TRBJ2-4; D gene unclear. The V gene lost 0 bases and the J gene lost 6 bases, with 7 bases spanning the gap. The CDR3 has 13 residues. Germline assignment: CDR1 SGHRS and CDR2 YFSETQ.

The chain carries TRBV3-1 and TRBJ2-1, with no clear D. Near its end, the DNA agrees better with TRBJ2-7, so the J call may be wrong. CDR1 and CDR2 from the germline V gene are LGHDT and YNNKEL (reference sequence). This CDR3 region has 16 residues. The CDR3 sequence: CASSDAGSPTYNEQYF. CDR3 in DNA: TGTGCCAGCAGCGATGCAGGTAGCCCAACCTACAATGAGCAGTACTTC.

This clonotype has a count of ten or more. This chain joins TRBV10-3 and TRBJ2-2, with D uncertain. Between the trimmed V and J ends, which lost 4 bases and 1 base, there was a span of 7 bases. The CDR3 spans 14 residues. Germline lookup yields CDR1 ENHRY and CDR2 SYGVKD. The CDR3 region is CAISADQNTGELFF. DNA for the CDR3: TGTGCCATCAGTGCGGACCAGAACACCGGGGAGCTGTTTTTT.

This clonotype showed up just a few times. CDR3 region: CASKSDRGRYEQYF. The CDR3 coding sequence is TGTGCCAGCAAATCCGACAGGGGTCGATACGAGCAGTACTTC. This chain joins TRBV18 and TRBJ2-7; 8 bases are shared with TRBD1. Germline V gene lookup returns CDR1 KGHSH and CDR2 LQKENI. V dropped 8 bases and J dropped 4; count of bases not matched to a gene: 10. This CDR3 has 14 amino acids.

With regard to this clonotype: A much larger clone sits a single nucleotide away, making a read error possible. The V gene is TRBV25-1, the J gene TRBJ1-1; 8 nucleotides match TRBD1. Germline lookup yields CDR1 MGHDK and CDR2 SYGVNS. This CDR3 has 17 amino acids. CDR3 coding DNA: TGTGCCAGCAGTGAATGGGGACAGGCCAACTCGAACACTGAAGCTTCCTTT. Its protein is CASSEWGQANSNTEASF.

This clonotype was seen ten or more times. This sequence joins TRBV7-8 and TRBJ1-1; no firm D call. Trimming cost V 1 base and J 7 bases, with 4 bases left between them. The CDR3 is 11 residues long. The germline gives CDR1 SGHVS, CDR2 FQNEAQ. The CDR3 reads CASSLGDEAFF. CDR3 DNA: TGTGCCAGCAGCTTAGGGGATGAAGCTTTCTTT.

This clonotype was counted between two and nine times. The J gene is TRBJ1-2, the V gene TRBV29-1; 7 bases match TRBD1. Per the germline V gene, CDR1 is SQVTM and CDR2 is ANQGSEA. V trimming: 7 bases; J trimming: 7 bases; junction bases outside the gene matches: 6. This CDR3 is built from 11 residues. CDR3 amino acids: CSGEGQVGYTF. CDR3 coding DNA: TGCAGCGGGGAAGGACAGGTTGGCTACACCTTC.

This clonotype was seen ten or more times. The chain links TRBV10-1 to TRBJ2-1; D is perhaps TRBD2 (5 bases). Looked up from germline, CDR1 is WNHNN and CDR2 is SYGVQD (reference sequence). The CDR3 consists of 15 residues. V was pared by 10 bases and J by 6 bases, with 22 bases between. CDR3 nucleotides: TGCGCCACAAGCCCCGAGGGAGTTTTATCCAATGAGCAGTTCTTC. This sequence encodes CATSPEGVLSNEQFF.

As concerns this clonotype: A much bigger clone sits one base away, suggesting this may be a read error. This chain connects TRBV30 to TRBJ2-5; D unclear. Germline CDR1 is GTSNPN and CDR2 is SVGIG (reference sequence). Trimming removed 2 bases at V and 5 bases at J, with 15 bases between. This CDR3 spans 14 amino acids. In DNA form, the CDR3 reads TGTGCCTGGAGTCGCACCCAAATAGAGGAGACCCAGTACTTC. Amino acid sequence: CAWSRTQIEETQYF.

As regards this clonotype: This may come from a read error, since a much larger clone is one base off. This chain links TRBV10-3 with TRBJ2-1, with D hard to call. Trimming shortened V by 7 bases and J by 10 bases, and 14 bases separated the two germline ends. The CDR3 consists of 12 residues. Germline V gene sequence: CDR1 ENHRY, CDR2 SYGVKD. CDR3 nucleotides: TGTGCCATCACCGCAGTTTTAGGCGAGCAGTTCTTC. Translating it yields CAITAVLGEQFF.

The J gene is TRBJ1-2, the V gene TRBV4-3; no clear D. The germline CDR1 and CDR2 sequences are LGHNA and YSLEER. Deletions cut 0 bases from V and 4 bases from J, with 6 bases between. The CDR3 has 13 amino acids. CDR3 in amino acids: CASSQEGGYGYTF. The CDR3 DNA follows: TGCGCCAGCAGCCAAGAGGGCGGCTATGGCTACACCTTC.

This clonotype was seen ten or more times. This sequence joins TRBV20-1 and TRBJ2-7; D possibly corresponds to TRBD1 (6 bases). The germline V gene encodes CDR1 DFQATT and CDR2 SNEGSKA (reference sequence). The length of the CDR3 is 15 residues. The germline V and J ends were trimmed by 2 bases and 0 bases, with 14 bases remaining between them. This CDR3 is CSARSTTGNSYEQYF. CDR3 coding DNA: TGCAGTGCTAGATCGACGACAGGCAACTCCTACGAGCAGTACTTC.

This chain links TRBV11-1 with TRBJ1-4, with D hard to call. The CDR3 runs to 14 residues. Germline CDR1 reads SGHAT; CDR2 reads FQDESV (reference sequence). Trimming cost V 1 base and J 2 bases, with 5 bases left between them. The CDR3 DNA is TGTGCCAGCAGCTTAGACCAGACTAATGAAAAACTGTTTTTT. Translating it yields CASSLDQTNEKLFF. Full variable domain (missing parts from reference TRBV11-1 and TRBJ1-4): EAEVAQSPRYKITEKSQAVAFWCDPISGHATLYWYRQILGQGPELLVQFQDESVVDDSQLPKDRFSAERLKGVDSTLKIQPAELGDSAMYLCASSLDQTNEKLFFGSGTQLSVL.

This clonotype was recorded many times. This chain connects TRBV12-3 or TRBV12-4 to TRBJ1-3; D is possibly TRBD1 (5 bases). This CDR3 spans 15 amino acids. Trimming shortened V by 2 bases and J by 6 bases, and 14 bases separated the two germline ends. The CDR3 sequence: CASSLKGRRINTIYF. Written as DNA, the CDR3 is TGTGCCAGCAGTTTAAAGGGACGGAGGATAAACACCATATATTTT.

The chain is built from TRBV13 and TRBJ2-3; 8 bases are shared with TRBD2. Germline loops: CDR1 PRHDT, CDR2 FYEKMQ (reference sequence). CDR3 length: 16 amino acids. The junction had 13 bases not matched to a gene; V was cut back by 4 bases and J by 7 bases. CDR3 in amino acids: CASSSLIGTSGNTQYF. The CDR3 DNA follows: TGTGCCAGCAGCTCATTGATCGGGACTAGTGGAAATACGCAGTATTTT.

At least ten counts were recorded for this clonotype. The gene calls are TRBV30 and TRBJ1-5; D gene unclear. The CDR3 runs 14 residues. Per the germline V gene, CDR1 is GTSNPN and CDR2 is SVGIG (reference sequence). The V and J ends lost 2 bases and 0 bases respectively, with 8 bases between them. CDR3 protein: CAWSWPYSNQPQHF. The CDR3 nucleotides are TGTGCCTGGAGTTGGCCCTATAGCAATCAGCCCCAGCATTTT. Using reference TRBV30 and TRBJ1-5 for the parts outside the CDR3, the full variable domain is SQTIHQWPATLVQPVGSPLSLECTVEGTSNPNLYWYRQAAGRGLQLLFYSVGIGQISSEVPQNLSASRPQDRQFILSSKKLLLSDSGFYLCAWSWPYSNQPQHFGDGTRLSIL.

This clonotype was seen ten or more times. The chain couples TRBV6-1 to TRBJ2-7; D is undetermined. The germline V and J ends were trimmed by 7 bases and 0 bases, with 16 bases remaining between them. The CDR3 has 15 amino acids. In germline, CDR1 is MNHNS, CDR2 SASEGT. The CDR3 protein is CASTKGPSNSYEQYF. For the CDR3, the DNA is TGTGCCAGCACCAAGGGTCCATCCAACTCCTACGAGCAGTACTTC.

In this sample, this clonotype turned up many times. The rearrangement links TRBV11-3 to TRBJ1-1; D ambiguous. This CDR3 has 12 residues. V was shortened by 1 base and J by 9 bases, with 9 bases between the two germline ends. Germline V gene sequence: CDR1 SGHNT, CDR2 YENEEA. CDR3 in amino acids: CASSLVPDKAFF. The DNA for the CDR3 is TGTGCCAGCAGCTTAGTCCCGGATAAAGCTTTCTTT.

The chain is built from TRBV27 and TRBJ1-5; possibly TRBD1 for D (5 bases). The CDR3 totals 15 residues. Per germline, CDR1 MNHEY and CDR2 SMNVEV (reference sequence). V was clipped by 3 bases and J by 6 bases, with 15 bases between them. Here the CDR3 reads CASSLSWGAGQPQHF. The CDR3 DNA is TGTGCCAGCAGTTTGTCGTGGGGCGCGGGTCAGCCCCAGCATTTT.

In this sample, this clonotype turned up many times. The chain links TRBV5-1 to TRBJ1-1; D remains unclear. Trimming shortened V by 0 bases and J by 1 base, and 4 bases separated the two germline ends. The CDR3 is made up of 13 amino acids. Germline CDR1 is SGHRS and CDR2 is YFSETQ. In DNA form, the CDR3 reads TGCGCCAGCAGCTTGGACGAGAACACTGAAGCTTTCTTT. It codes for CASSLDENTEAFF.

CDR3 residues: CASSYWAGTYEQYF. The CDR3 region has the DNA TGTGCCAGCAGTTACTGGGCCGGTACCTACGAGCAGTACTTC. The chain joins TRBV6-5 to TRBJ2-7; D call uncertain. CDR1 and CDR2 (germline): MNHEY, SVGAGI. This CDR3 spans 14 amino acids. V was clipped by 1 base and J by 2 bases, with 9 bases between them.

This clonotype turned up a few times. V usage is TRBV3-1 and J usage is TRBJ1-2, with D perhaps TRBD1 (5 bases). This CDR3 is 15 amino acids long. The germline gives CDR1 LGHDT, CDR2 YNNKEL (reference sequence). The V end was cut by 0 bases, the J end by 8 bases, with 16 bases between. DNA of the CDR3: TGTGCCAGCAGCCAAGAACAGGACCGACTCTGGGGCTACACCTTC. It encodes CASSQEQDRLWGYTF. Drawing the rest from reference TRBV3-1 and TRBJ1-2, the complete variable domain is DTAVSQTPKYLVTQMGNDKSIKCEQNLGHDTMYWYKQDSKKFLKIMFSYNNKELIINETVPNRFSPKSPDKAHLNLHINSLELGDSAVYFCASSQEQDRLWGYTFGSGTRLTVV.

This clonotype was counted ten times or more. CDR3 region: CASSLLGGDTEAFF. CDR3 coding DNA: TGTGCCAGCAGTTTACTCGGAGGAGACACTGAAGCTTTCTTT. The chain joins TRBV28 to TRBJ1-1; D is unclear. V dropped 2 bases and J dropped 3 bases, with 10 bases sitting between them. This CDR3 region has 14 residues. Germline-derived CDR1 and CDR2 are MDHEN and SYDVKM.

There are a few counts of this clonotype. V and J are TRBV2 and TRBJ1-2; possibly TRBD1 for D (6 bases). Germline V gene lookup returns CDR1 SNHLY and CDR2 FYNNEI. The CDR3 is 16 amino acids. Trimming removed 0 bases at V and 4 bases at J, with 15 bases between. In nucleotides, the CDR3 is TGTGCCAGCAGTGAAGCAGCTGGGACATTTGCCTATGGCTACACCTTC. Residues: CASSEAAGTFAYGYTF. The complete variable domain, with remaining parts taken from reference TRBV2 and TRBJ1-2, reads EPEVTQTPSHQVTQMGQEVILRCVPISNHLYFYWYRQILGQKVEFLVSFYNNEISEKSEIFDDQFSVERPDGSNFTLKIRSTKLEDSAMYFCASSEAAGTFAYGYTFGSGTRLTVV.

This clonotype was observed a handful of times. The chain uses TRBV12-3 or TRBV12-4 and TRBJ2-5; 11 nucleotides line up with TRBD2. The CDR3 is made up of 15 amino acids. V lost 0 bases, J lost 11 bases, and 8 bases stayed unmatched. CDR3 loop: CASSLAGLADPAQYF. The CDR3 nucleotides read TGTGCCAGCAGTTTAGCGGGACTAGCGGACCCCGCTCAGTACTTC.

This clonotype came up many times. The V call is TRBV2, the J call TRBJ2-2; D is ambiguous. This CDR3 contains 13 residues. CDR1 is SNHLY and CDR2 is FYNNEI in the germline V gene. V lost 6 bases and J 7 bases, leaving 12 bases between the germline ends. Here the CDR3 DNA reads TGTGCCAGCAGCCCCGGTCCCCACGGGGAGCTGTTTTTT. It translates to CASSPGPHGELFF.

This clonotype was observed many times. The gene calls are TRBV7-2 and TRBJ2-7, with D perhaps TRBD1 (6 bases). Germline V gene data show CDR1 as SGHTA and CDR2 as FQGNSA. The CDR3 is 14 residues long. Trimming removed 5 bases from V and 0 bases from J, with 11 bases in between. The CDR3 DNA sequence: TGTGCCAGCAGCACGTACAGGGACTCCTACGAGCAGTACTTC. This translates into CASSTYRDSYEQYF.